Detailed here is one T cell receptor (beta chain). The sample holds many counts of this clonotype. The specificity of this receptor is unknown. Within one base of it there is no much larger clone, and no base qualities were kept. The sample belongs to a study of T cells in Graves' hyperthyroidism and ophthalmopathy (dated by TCRdb to between 2017 and 2020). Broadly, across the study: Peripheral blood was sampled at the time of initial diagnosis, prior to any treatment. To identify TCR V-J signatures that set the groups apart, the researchers used a discovery cohort of about a hundred patients, made up of approximately 43 with Graves' ophthalmopathy and some 58 with stable Graves' hyperthyroidism. An independent validation cohort of under 20 hyperthyroidism patients and approximately 15 patients who later progressed to ophthalmopathy tested prospective prediction of ophthalmopathy. The approximately 100 discovery patients were randomly divided into training and test sets at a 7:3 ratio. In addition, the study compared T-cell repertoires in thyroid tissue and in blood from six Graves' hyperthyroidism patients. Following sampling, methimazole starting at 30 mg daily was given to hyperthyroidism patients, and high-dose intravenous methylprednisolone was given to ophthalmopathy patients. According to the paper, TCR Vbeta CDR3 sequencing was carried out on approximately 140 peripheral blood samples, which came from fewer than 50 ophthalmopathy, around 75 hyperthyroidism and approximately 17 progressor patients. The investigation overall reported the following: Most expanded thyroid clonotypes (frequency above 0.001) were also detected in blood, suggesting blood repertoires may reflect thyroid immune responses. No statistical method was used to fix the sample size in advance, and group allocation was not hidden from the investigators. Ophthalmopathy was separated from stable hyperthyroidism by a 13 V-J signature model, with over 85% sensitivity and 81% to 83% specificity obtained in cross-validation and 80%/75% obtained in testing. During validation, the model predicted progression to ophthalmopathy a median of approximately six months ahead of onset, with roughly 65% sensitivity and 72% to 85% specificity.

Stable Graves' hyperthyroidism was defined as no progression to ophthalmopathy during 18 months of follow-up. Hyperthyroidism patients were newly diagnosed, with disease duration under 2 months, and aged 18 to 65 years. The study excluded patients with uncontrolled infections, other autoimmune diseases, pregnancy or lactation. Clinical symptoms, serum thyroxine and TRAb, thyroid ultrasound, and orbital computed tomography formed the basis for the diagnoses. PBMCs were separated from over 9 ml of fresh peripheral blood using Ficoll-Paque density gradient centrifugation. Total RNA was extracted using Trizol reagent, and RNA quality was assessed on an Agilent 2100 Bioanalyzer. Measured from the cysteine to the phenylalanine, the CDR3 is 13 residues long. The only DNA kept is the CDR3, 39 bases in frame from the first base. In the germline V gene (reference sequence), CDR1 corresponds to SEHNR and CDR2 to FQNEAQ. V sheds 5 bases and J sheds 6 bases, leaving 13 bases between their ends.

The TCR beta CDR3 regions were amplified from the RNA transcripts. For the first round of RT-PCR on the TCR CDR3, the HTBI primer set was used together with the Qiagen OneStep RT-PCR kit. Libraries were constructed in a second round of multiplex PCR, after which size selection and purification were performed. Libraries were sequenced paired-end with 100 bp reads on an Illumina HiSeq2000. Concerning the study's data processing: Raw data were processed with SOAPnuke, discarding reads with adapters, uncalled bases, mean Phred below 15, or no exact constant-primer or identifier match. High-quality paired reads were merged with COPE v1.2.5, and unique nucleotide sequences were defined as clonotypes. MiTCR v1.1 was used to align clonotypes to the IMGT TRBV, TRBD and TRBJ reference segments. The analysis included only V-J combinations with a frequency above 0.0001, which together covered roughly 99% of the repertoires. A TCS score was defined as the ratio of F50 (clonal expansion) to E x V (chaos), with BLOSUM62-based TCRdist applied between CDR3 peptides within each V-J. Welch's t-statistics and random forest reduced some 510 V-J features to roughly 13, which were used in a naive Bayes classifier (R e1071). The public reads were reprocessed in TCRdb via fastp at Q25 and MiXCR, keeping in-frame beta chains. One record per CDR3 amino acid sequence lists the most common genes and DNA. These V and J calls derive from TCRdb rather than the authors' analysis. The sample yields hundreds of thousands of distinct CDR3 sequences; 16% were counted once. The top ten hold more than 15% of the sample.

The receptor was derived from a woman aged 18-29 years with Graves' hyperthyroidism. The V and J segments used are TRBV7-9 and TRBJ1-1, with a weak D call of TRBD1 (6 bases match). Material for sequencing was blood. The CDR3 in this case is CASSEGQLAEAFF. The DNA is as follows: TGTGCCAGCAGCGAAGGACAGCTAGCTGAAGCTTTCTTT.